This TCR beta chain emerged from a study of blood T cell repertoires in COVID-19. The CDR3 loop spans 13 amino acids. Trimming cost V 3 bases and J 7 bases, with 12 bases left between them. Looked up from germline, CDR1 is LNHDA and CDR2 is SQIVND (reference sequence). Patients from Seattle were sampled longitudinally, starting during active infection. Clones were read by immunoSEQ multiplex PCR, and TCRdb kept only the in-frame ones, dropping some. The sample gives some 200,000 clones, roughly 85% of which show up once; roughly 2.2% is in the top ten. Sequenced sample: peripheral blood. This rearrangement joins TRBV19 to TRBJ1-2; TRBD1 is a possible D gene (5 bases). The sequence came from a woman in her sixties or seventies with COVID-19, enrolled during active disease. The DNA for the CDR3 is TGTGCCAGTAGTATGGCGGGGGTCACTGGCTACACCTTC. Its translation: CASSMAGVTGYTF. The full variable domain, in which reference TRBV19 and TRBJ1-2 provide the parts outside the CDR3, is DGGITQSPKYLFRKEGQNVTLSCEQNLNHDAMYWYRQDPGQGLRLIYYSQIVNDFQKGDIAEGYSVSREKKESFPLTVTSAQKNPTAFYLCASSMAGVTGYTFGSGTRLTVV.